This T cell receptor beta chain came from a study of blood T cell repertoires in COVID-19. In the study overall: The origin of the acute and convalescent COVID-19 samples was the United States, Italy and Spain. PBMCs, B-cell-depleted T cells, or T cells provided the cDNA or gDNA that made up the material.

Trimming cost V 6 bases and J 2 bases; bases outside gene matches: 8. CDR1 MNHEY and CDR2 SVGEGT come from the germline V gene. The CDR3 extends over 15 amino acids. Per the study methods: Researchers report that nucleated cell counts were estimated from reference gene primer amplification. Produced via immunoSEQ multiplex PCR; TCRdb's table is partial and in-frame only. V and J calls and clone size come straight from that table; D and trimming were deduced from the DNA. The sample shows over 130,000 clones, around 87% of them seen only once. Sequenced: peripheral blood. The chain couples TRBV6-2 or TRBV6-3 to TRBJ2-7, with 9 bases aligning to TRBD1. The TCR originated in a woman aged 60 to 75 with active or convalescent COVID-19. The chain's CDR3 is CASSLTGTGPYEQYF. The CDR3, as DNA: TGTGCCAGCAGCTTAACCGGGACAGGGCCCTACGAGCAGTACTTC.